The T cell receptor beta chain described here comes from a study of blood T cell repertoires in COVID-19. Across the whole study: From the United States, Italy and Spain came samples of acute and convalescent COVID-19. T cells, B-cell-depleted T cells, or PBMCs provided the cDNA or gDNA that served as material.

CDR3 length equals 16 residues. Germline CDR1 SNHLY, CDR2 FYNNEI. V lost 8 bases, J lost 4 bases, and 13 bases stayed unmatched. Study processing details: Reference gene primer amplification in the assay estimated nucleated cell counts. Clones were sequenced by immunoSEQ multiplex PCR, and TCRdb holds only the in-frame ones, with some missing. V and J calls and clone size come straight from that table; D and trimming were deduced from the DNA. Of 150,000 to 200,000 clones listed, roughly four fifths were seen once; the top ten hold over 2%. The sample was peripheral blood. The rearrangement joins TRBV2 to TRBJ1-5; 8 bases are shared with TRBD1. This TCR came from a human donor with acute or convalescent COVID-19. The donor label of this sample is uncertain. The CDR3 DNA is TGTGCCAGCGATTGGAGGCAGGGGGCATCTAATCAGCCCCAGCATTTT. This sequence encodes CASDWRQGASNQPQHF.